This T cell receptor beta chain derives from a study of CD8 T cells in ankylosing spondylitis. CDR1 is SGDLS, CDR2 YYNGEE, per germline. The CDR3 totals 14 residues. After removal of 3 bases from V and 5 bases from J, the junction contained 4 bases not matched to a gene. This clonotype was counted at least ten times. Its antigen is still unknown. Study-wide findings and caveats: Made up of about eight highly homologous variants, a TCR beta motif appeared characteristic of ankylosing spondylitis blood.

TCRdb re-called the 5' RACE reads with MiXCR, one entry per CDR3 protein. Of 25,000 to 30,000 distinct CDR3 sequences in the sample, about 5.3% are singletons; the top ten hold approximately 1.7%. This receptor was obtained from a female donor with ankylosing spondylitis or in good health (not recorded which). Sequenced input: blood, either unsorted or a sorted T cell fraction (not recorded which). The chain combines TRBV9 with TRBJ2-3; 9 bases are a match to TRBD2. In nucleotides, the CDR3 is TGTGCCAGCAGCGAAAGCGGGAGGAGAGATACGCAGTATTTT. This translates into CASSESGRRDTQYF.